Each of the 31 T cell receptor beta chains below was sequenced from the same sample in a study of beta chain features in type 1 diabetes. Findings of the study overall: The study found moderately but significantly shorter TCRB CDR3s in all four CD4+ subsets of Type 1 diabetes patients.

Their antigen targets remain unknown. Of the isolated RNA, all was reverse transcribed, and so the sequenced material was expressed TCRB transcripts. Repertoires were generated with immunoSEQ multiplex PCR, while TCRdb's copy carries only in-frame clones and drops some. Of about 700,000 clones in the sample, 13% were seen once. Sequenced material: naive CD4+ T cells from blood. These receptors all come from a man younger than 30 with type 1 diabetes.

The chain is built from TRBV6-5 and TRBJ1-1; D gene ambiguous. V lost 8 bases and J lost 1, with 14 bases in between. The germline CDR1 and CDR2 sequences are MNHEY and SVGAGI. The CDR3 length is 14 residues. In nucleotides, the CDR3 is TGTGCCAGCGGAGAAGTGGAAACGAACACTGAAGCTTTCTTT. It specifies CASGEVETNTEAFF.

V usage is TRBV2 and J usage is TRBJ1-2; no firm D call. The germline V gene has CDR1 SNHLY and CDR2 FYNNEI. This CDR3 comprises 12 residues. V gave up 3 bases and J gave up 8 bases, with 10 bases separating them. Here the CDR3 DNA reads TGTGCCAGCAGTGACGTGGGTTACGGCTACACCTTC. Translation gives CASSDVGYGYTF.

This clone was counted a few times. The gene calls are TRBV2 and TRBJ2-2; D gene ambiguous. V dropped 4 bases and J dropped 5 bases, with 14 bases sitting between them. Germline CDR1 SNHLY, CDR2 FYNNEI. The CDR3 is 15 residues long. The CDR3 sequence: CASSVVLRQTGELFF. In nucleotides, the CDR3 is TGTGCCAGCAGTGTAGTCTTGAGACAAACCGGGGAGCTGTTTTTT. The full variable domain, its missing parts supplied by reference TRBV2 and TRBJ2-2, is EPEVTQTPSHQVTQMGQEVILRCVPISNHLYFYWYRQILGQKVEFLVSFYNNEISEKSEIFDDQFSVERPDGSNFTLKIRSTKLEDSAMYFCASSVVLRQTGELFFGEGSRLTVL.

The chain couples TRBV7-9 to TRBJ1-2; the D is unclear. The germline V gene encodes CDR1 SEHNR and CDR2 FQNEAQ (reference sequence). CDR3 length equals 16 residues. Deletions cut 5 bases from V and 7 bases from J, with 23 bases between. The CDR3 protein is CASSPTPTAPSFGYTF. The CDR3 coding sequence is TGTGCCAGCAGCCCGACCCCCACAGCCCCCTCCTTTGGCTACACCTTC.

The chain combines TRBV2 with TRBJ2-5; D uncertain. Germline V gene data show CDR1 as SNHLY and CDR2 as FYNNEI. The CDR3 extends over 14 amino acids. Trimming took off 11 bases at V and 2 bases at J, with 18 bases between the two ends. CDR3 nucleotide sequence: TGTGCCCACATGGAGCCAGAGAATCAAGAGACCCAGTACTTC. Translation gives CAHMEPENQETQYF.

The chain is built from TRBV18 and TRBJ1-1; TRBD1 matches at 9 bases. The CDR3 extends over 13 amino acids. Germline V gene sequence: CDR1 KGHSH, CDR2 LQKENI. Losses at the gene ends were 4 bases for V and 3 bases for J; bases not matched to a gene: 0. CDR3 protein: CASSRDRDTEAFF. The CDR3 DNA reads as TGTGCCAGCTCACGGGACAGGGACACTGAAGCTTTCTTT.

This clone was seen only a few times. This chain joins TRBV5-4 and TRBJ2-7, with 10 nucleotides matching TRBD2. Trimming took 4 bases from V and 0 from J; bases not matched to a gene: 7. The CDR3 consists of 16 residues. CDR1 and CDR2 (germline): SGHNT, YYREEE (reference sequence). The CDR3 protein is CASSKSSGGVSYEQYF. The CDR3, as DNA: TGTGCCAGCAGCAAATCTAGCGGGGGTGTCTCCTACGAGCAGTACTTC.

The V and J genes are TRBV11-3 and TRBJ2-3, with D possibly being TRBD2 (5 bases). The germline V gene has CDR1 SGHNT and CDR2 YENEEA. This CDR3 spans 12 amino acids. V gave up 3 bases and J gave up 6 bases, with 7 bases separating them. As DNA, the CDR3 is TGTGCCAGCAGCTTGGAGGCGGATACGCAGTATTTT. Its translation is CASSLEADTQYF.

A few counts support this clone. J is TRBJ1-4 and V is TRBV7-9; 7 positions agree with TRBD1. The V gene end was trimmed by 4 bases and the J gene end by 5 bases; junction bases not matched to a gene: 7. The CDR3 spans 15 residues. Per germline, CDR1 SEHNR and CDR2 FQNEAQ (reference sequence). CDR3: CASSSSDRWNEKLFF. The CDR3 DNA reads TGTGCCAGCAGCTCCTCGGACAGGTGGAATGAAAAACTGTTTTTT.

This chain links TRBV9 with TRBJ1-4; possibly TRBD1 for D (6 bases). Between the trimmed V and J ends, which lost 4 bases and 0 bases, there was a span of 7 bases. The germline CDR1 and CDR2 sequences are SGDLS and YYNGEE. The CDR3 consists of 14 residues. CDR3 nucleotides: TGTGCCAGCAGCTCAGGGGCAACTAATGAAAAACTGTTTTTT. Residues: CASSSGATNEKLFF.

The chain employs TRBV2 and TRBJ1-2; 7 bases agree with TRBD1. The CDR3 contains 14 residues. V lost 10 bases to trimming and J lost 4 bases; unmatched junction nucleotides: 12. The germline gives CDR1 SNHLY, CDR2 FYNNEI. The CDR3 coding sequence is TGTGCCATCATGGGGACAGTTAAGAGCTATGGCTACACCTTC. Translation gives CAIMGTVKSYGYTF.

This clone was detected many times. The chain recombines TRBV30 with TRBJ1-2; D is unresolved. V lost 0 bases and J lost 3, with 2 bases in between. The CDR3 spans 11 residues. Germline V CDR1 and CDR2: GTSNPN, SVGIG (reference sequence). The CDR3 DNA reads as TGTGCCTGGAGTGTACACTATGGCTACACCTTC. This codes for CAWSVHYGYTF. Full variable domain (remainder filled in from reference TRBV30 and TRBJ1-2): SQTIHQWPATLVQPVGSPLSLECTVEGTSNPNLYWYRQAAGRGLQLLFYSVGIGQISSEVPQNLSASRPQDRQFILSSKKLLLSDSGFYLCAWSVHYGYTFGSGTRLTVV.

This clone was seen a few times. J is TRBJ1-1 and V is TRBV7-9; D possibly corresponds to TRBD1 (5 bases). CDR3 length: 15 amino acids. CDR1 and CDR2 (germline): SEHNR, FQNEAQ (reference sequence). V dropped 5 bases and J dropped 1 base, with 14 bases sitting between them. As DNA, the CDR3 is TGTGCCAGCAGCCGGCTGGACATACAGAACACTGAAGCTTTCTTT. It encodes CASSRLDIQNTEAFF.

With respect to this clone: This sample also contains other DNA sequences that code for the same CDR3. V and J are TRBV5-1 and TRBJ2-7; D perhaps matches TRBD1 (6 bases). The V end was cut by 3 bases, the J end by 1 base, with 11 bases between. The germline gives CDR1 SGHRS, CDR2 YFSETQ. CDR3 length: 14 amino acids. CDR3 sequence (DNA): TGCGCCAGCAGCTGGGGGCCAAGTTCCTACGAGCAGTACTTC. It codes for CASSWGPSSYEQYF.

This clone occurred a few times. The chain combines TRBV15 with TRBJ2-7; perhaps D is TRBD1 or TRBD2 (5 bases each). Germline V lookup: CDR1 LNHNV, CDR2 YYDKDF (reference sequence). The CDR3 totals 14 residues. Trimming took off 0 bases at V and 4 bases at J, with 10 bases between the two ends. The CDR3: CATSREPGAYEQYF. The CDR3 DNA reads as TGTGCCACCAGCAGAGAACCCGGGGCTTACGAGCAGTACTTC.

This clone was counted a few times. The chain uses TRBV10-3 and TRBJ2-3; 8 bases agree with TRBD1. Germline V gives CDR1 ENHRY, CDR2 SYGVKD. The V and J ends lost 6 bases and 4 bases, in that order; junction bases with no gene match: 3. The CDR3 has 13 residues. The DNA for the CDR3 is TGTGCCATCAGGGACAGGGCAGCAGATACGCAGTATTTT. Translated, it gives CAIRDRAADTQYF.

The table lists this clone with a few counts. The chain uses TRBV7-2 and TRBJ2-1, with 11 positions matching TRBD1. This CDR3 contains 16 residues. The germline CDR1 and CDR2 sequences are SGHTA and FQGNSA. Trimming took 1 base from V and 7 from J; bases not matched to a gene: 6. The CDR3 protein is CASSLVGQGAQNEQFF. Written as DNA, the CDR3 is TGTGCCAGCAGCTTAGTAGGACAGGGGGCCCAAAATGAGCAGTTCTTC.

The CDR3 DNA sequence: TGTGCCTGGAGTGAAGGCAGGGGGCGCGTGTACGAGCAGTACTTC. It encodes CAWSEGRGRVYEQYF. V is TRBV30 and J is TRBJ2-7; 8 positions agree with TRBD1. CDR3 length: 15 amino acids. V lost 1 base to trimming and J lost 4 bases; unmatched junction nucleotides: 9. Germline lookup yields CDR1 GTSNPN and CDR2 SVGIG (reference sequence). Looking up the rest from reference TRBV30 and TRBJ2-7 gives the full variable domain: SQTIHQWPATLVQPVGSPLSLECTVEGTSNPNLYWYRQAAGRGLQLLFYSVGIGQISSEVPQNLSASRPQDRQFILSSKKLLLSDSGFYLCAWSEGRGRVYEQYFGPGTRLTVT.

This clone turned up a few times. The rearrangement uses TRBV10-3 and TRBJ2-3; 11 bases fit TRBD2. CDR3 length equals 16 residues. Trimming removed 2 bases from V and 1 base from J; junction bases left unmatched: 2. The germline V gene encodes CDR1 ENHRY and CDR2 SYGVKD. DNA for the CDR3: TGTGCCATCAGTGAGACTAGCGGGGGCCGCACAGATACGCAGTATTTT. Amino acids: CAISETSGGRTDTQYF.

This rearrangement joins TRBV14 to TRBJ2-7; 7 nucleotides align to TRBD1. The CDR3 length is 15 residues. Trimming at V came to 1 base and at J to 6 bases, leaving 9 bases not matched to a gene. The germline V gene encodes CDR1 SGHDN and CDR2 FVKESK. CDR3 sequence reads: CASSQGGGRRSEQYF. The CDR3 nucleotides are TGTGCCAGCAGCCAAGGAGGGGGCAGGAGGAGCGAGCAGTACTTC.

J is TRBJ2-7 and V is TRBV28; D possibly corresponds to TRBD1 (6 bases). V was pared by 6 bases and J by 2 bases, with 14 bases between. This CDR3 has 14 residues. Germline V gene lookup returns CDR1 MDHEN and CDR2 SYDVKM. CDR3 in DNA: TGTGCCAGCAGCCCTCCCAGGGGACCCTACGAGCAGTACTTC. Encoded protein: CASSPPRGPYEQYF.

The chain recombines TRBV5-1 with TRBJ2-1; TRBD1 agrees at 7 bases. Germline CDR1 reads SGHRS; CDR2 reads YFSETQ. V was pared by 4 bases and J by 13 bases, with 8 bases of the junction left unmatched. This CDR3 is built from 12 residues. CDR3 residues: CASSPDQGVQFF. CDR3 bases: TGCGCCAGCAGCCCGGACCAGGGGGTCCAGTTCTTC.

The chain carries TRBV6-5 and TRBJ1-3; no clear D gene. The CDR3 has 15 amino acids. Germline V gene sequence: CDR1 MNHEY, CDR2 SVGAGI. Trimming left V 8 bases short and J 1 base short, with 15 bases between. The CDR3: CASRPRSTSGNTIYF. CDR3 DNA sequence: TGTGCCAGCCGCCCCCGTTCAACTTCTGGAAACACCATATATTTT.

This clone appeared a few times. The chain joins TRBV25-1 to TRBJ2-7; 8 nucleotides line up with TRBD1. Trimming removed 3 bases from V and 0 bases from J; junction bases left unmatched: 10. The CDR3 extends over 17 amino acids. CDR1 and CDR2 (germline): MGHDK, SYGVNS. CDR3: CASSDARDRGHSYEQYF. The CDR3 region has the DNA TGTGCCAGCAGTGACGCGAGAGACAGGGGCCACTCCTACGAGCAGTACTTC.

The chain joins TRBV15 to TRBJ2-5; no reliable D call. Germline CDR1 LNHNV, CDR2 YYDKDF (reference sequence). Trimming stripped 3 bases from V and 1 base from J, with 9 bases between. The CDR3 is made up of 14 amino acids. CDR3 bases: TGTGCCACCAGCAGTGTAGGCAGCCAAGAGACCCAGTACTTC. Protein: CATSSVGSQETQYF.

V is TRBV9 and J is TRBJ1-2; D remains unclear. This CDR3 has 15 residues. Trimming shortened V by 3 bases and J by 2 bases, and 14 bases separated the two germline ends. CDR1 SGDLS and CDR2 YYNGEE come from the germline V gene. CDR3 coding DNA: TGTGCCAGCAGCGCCTTGGGTGAAGGGAACTATGGCTACACCTTC. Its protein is CASSALGEGNYGYTF.

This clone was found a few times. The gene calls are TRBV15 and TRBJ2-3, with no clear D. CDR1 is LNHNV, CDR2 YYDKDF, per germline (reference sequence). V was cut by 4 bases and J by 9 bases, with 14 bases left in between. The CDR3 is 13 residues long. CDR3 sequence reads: CATSTDVQATQYF. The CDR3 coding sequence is TGTGCCACCAGCACAGACGTCCAGGCCACGCAGTATTTT.

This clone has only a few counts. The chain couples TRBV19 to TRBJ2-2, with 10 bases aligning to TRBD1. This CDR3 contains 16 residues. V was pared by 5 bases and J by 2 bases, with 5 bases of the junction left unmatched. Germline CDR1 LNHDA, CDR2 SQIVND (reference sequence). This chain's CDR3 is CASSRDRGPNTGELFF. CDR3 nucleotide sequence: TGTGCCAGTAGTCGTGACAGGGGGCCTAACACCGGGGAGCTGTTTTTT.

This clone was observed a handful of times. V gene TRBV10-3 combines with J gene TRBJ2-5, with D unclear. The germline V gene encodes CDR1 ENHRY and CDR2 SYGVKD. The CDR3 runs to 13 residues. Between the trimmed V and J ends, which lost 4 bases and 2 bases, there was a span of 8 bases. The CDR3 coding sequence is TGTGCCATCAGTGGTTCTGAACAAGAGACCCAGTACTTC. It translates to CAISGSEQETQYF.

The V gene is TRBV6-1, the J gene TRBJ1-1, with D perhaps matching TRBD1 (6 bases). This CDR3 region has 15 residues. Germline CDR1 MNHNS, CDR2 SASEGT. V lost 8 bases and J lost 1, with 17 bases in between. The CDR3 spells CASWDVQGRNTEAFF. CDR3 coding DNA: TGTGCCAGCTGGGATGTACAGGGCAGGAACACTGAAGCTTTCTTT.

CDR3 residues: CASSWRNYGYTF. The CDR3 DNA follows: TGTGCCAGCAGTTGGAGGAACTATGGCTACACCTTC. This rearrangement joins TRBV28 to TRBJ1-2; D is uncertain. CDR3 length: 12 amino acids. With 4 bases removed from V and 2 bases from J, the gap between germline ends came to 5 bases. Germline loops: CDR1 MDHEN, CDR2 SYDVKM.